A single sample gave rise to the 17 T cell receptor beta chains below, sequenced in a study of STAT5B mutations in CD4+ large granular lymphocyte leukemia. Using immunoSEQ multiplex PCR, the repertoire was profiled, and TCRdb retains in-frame clones only, with some absent. The sample yields about 28,000 clones, just under 75% seen once. Sequences were obtained from CD4+ T cells from blood buffy coats. These receptors were taken from a human donor in good health.

CDR3 sequence: CASSLEAIASDTQYF. The CDR3 DNA reads TGTGCCAGCAGCTTGGAGGCAATAGCTTCCGATACGCAGTATTTT. The chain employs TRBV5-6 and TRBJ2-3; no reliable D call. Per germline, CDR1 SGHDT and CDR2 YYEEEE. V was trimmed by 0 bases and J by 6 bases, leaving 14 bases between them. There are 15 residues in the CDR3.

The chain has TRBV6-5 and TRBJ2-7; TRBD1 matches 10 bases. Trimming at V came to 5 bases and at J to 5 bases, leaving 9 bases not matched to a gene. Germline lookup yields CDR1 MNHEY and CDR2 SVGAGI. The CDR3 sequence is 15 residues long. CDR3 DNA: TGTGCCAGCAGTAAGCTAAGGACAGGGGGAAACGAGCAGTACTTC. Translated, it gives CASSKLRTGGNEQYF.

This clone has a handful of counts. V and J are TRBV2 and TRBJ1-1; D ambiguous. The CDR3 is 13 residues long. Trimming removed 1 base at V and 2 bases at J, with 5 bases between. Germline values: CDR1 SNHLY, CDR2 FYNNEI. The CDR3 DNA sequence: TGTGCCAGCAGTGAAGACTCAAACACTGAAGCTTTCTTT. This gives the protein CASSEDSNTEAFF.

The rearrangement links TRBV5-6 to TRBJ2-2; 7 positions match TRBD1. The CDR3 is 16 residues long. Germline V gene data show CDR1 as SGHDT and CDR2 as YYEEEE. V was clipped by 4 bases and J by 1 base; unmatched bases: 7. As DNA, the CDR3 is TGTGCCAGCAGCGAGAGACGGACAGGGAACACCGGGGAGCTGTTTTTT. Translated: CASSERRTGNTGELFF.

This rearrangement joins TRBV27 to TRBJ1-2, with D possibly TRBD1 on 5 matching bases. Germline loops: CDR1 MNHEY, CDR2 SMNVEV (reference sequence). V lost 6 bases, J lost 1 base, and 12 bases lay in between. This CDR3 comprises 14 residues. This CDR3 reads CASSPGTDNYGYTF. CDR3 in DNA: TGTGCCAGCAGCCCAGGGACGGATAACTATGGCTACACCTTC.

This clone came up once. The chain is built from TRBV7-2 and TRBJ2-1; D not certain. CDR3 length: 13 amino acids. Germline V gene lookup returns CDR1 SGHTA and CDR2 FQGNSA. V was cut by 5 bases and J by 8 bases, with 13 bases left in between. CDR3 in amino acids: CASSPSLLYEQFF. The CDR3 nucleotides are TGTGCCAGCAGCCCTTCACTACTTTATGAGCAGTTCTTC.

The gene calls are TRBV12-5 and TRBJ1-6, with D tentatively TRBD1 (6 bases). Trimming removed 1 base from V and 3 bases from J, with 16 bases in between. CDR3 length equals 18 residues. The germline gives CDR1 LGHNT, CDR2 FRNRAP. The chain's CDR3 is CASGLGGTQSHYNSPLHF. The DNA of the CDR3 is TGTGCTAGTGGTTTGGGAGGGACACAGAGTCACTATAATTCACCCCTCCACTTT.

This clone was recorded a few times. V usage is TRBV12-5 and J usage is TRBJ1-4; a possible D gene is TRBD1 (5 bases). Per the germline V gene, CDR1 is LGHNT and CDR2 is FRNRAP. The CDR3 totals 14 residues. V lost 7 bases and J 8 bases, leaving 17 bases between the germline ends. CDR3 sequence: CASAPGWGREKLFF. As DNA, the CDR3 is TGTGCTAGTGCTCCCGGGTGGGGACGGGAAAAACTGTTTTTT. The entire variable domain, with the rest obtained from reference TRBV12-5 and TRBJ1-4, is as follows: DARVTQTPRHKVTEMGQEVTMRCQPILGHNTVFWYRQTMMQGLELLAYFRNRAPLDDSGMPKDRFSAEMPDATLATLKIQPSEPRDSAVYFCASAPGWGREKLFFGSGTQLSVL.

This clone was picked up one time. The chain carries TRBV7-2 and TRBJ2-5; D uncertain. This CDR3 spans 12 amino acids. CDR1 and CDR2 (germline): SGHTA, FQGNSA. V was cut by 3 bases and J by 2 bases, with 4 bases left in between. The CDR3: CASSFRQETQYF. CDR3 DNA: TGTGCCAGCAGCTTCCGTCAAGAGACCCAGTACTTC. The variable domain in full, with the rest retrieved from reference TRBV7-2 and TRBJ2-5, is GAGVSQSPSNKVTEKGKDVELRCDPISGHTALYWYRQSLGQGLEFLIYFQGNSAPDKSGLPSDRFSAERTGGSVSTLTIQRTQQEDSAVYLCASSFRQETQYFGPGTRLLVL.

The chain recombines TRBV18 with TRBJ1-2; D is undetermined. Per germline, CDR1 KGHSH and CDR2 LQKENI. Deletions cut 7 bases from V and 2 bases from J, with 17 bases between. CDR3 length equals 15 residues. CDR3 residues: CASYFPRGSNYGYTF. CDR3 bases: TGTGCCAGCTACTTTCCCCGGGGTTCCAACTATGGCTACACCTTC.

The chain uses TRBV19 and TRBJ2-5, with 14 bases fitting TRBD2. The CDR3 is 18 residues long. The germline V gene encodes CDR1 LNHDA and CDR2 SQIVND (reference sequence). V lost 9 bases and J lost 2; bases outside the gene matches: 14. Written as DNA, the CDR3 is TGTGCCAGCCCCCTTGGGACTAGCGGGAGATTTAGGCAAGAGACCCAGTACTTC. It encodes CASPLGTSGRFRQETQYF.

The chain links TRBV30 to TRBJ2-7; weak D call: TRBD2 (6 bases). Germline CDR1 GTSNPN, CDR2 SVGIG (reference sequence). Deletions cut 0 bases from V and 6 bases from J, with 6 bases between. This CDR3 region has 11 residues. CDR3 sequence (DNA): TGTGCCTGGAGTGTGCGGGGCGAGCAGTACTTC. This encodes CAWSVRGEQYF.

This rearrangement joins TRBV11-3 to TRBJ2-1; D is undetermined. Trimming took 0 bases from V and 5 from J, leaving 8 bases between them. Germline V lookup: CDR1 SGHNT, CDR2 YENEEA. This CDR3 is 14 amino acids long. DNA of the CDR3: TGTGCCAGCAGCTTAGATTCCAGAGACAATGAGCAGTTCTTC. Protein sequence: CASSLDSRDNEQFF. The complete variable domain, with remaining parts taken from reference TRBV11-3 and TRBJ2-1, reads EAGVVQSPRYKIIEKKQPVAFWCNPISGHNTLYWYLQNLGQGPELLIRYENEEAVDDSQLPKDRFSAERLKGVDSTLKIQPAELGDSAVYLCASSLDSRDNEQFFGPGTRLTVL.

This chain links TRBV7-9 with TRBJ1-3; D remains unclear. Germline lookup yields CDR1 SEHNR and CDR2 FQNEAQ (reference sequence). V lost 5 bases and J lost 0, with 14 bases in between. This CDR3 is 16 amino acids long. The CDR3 DNA follows: TGTGCCAGCAGCGTCGTAGCTTCCAGCTCTGGAAACACCATATATTTT. Its protein is CASSVVASSSGNTIYF.

The chain combines TRBV5-1 with TRBJ1-3, with 8 nucleotides matching TRBD1. The CDR3 is 15 residues long. J lost 1 base, V lost 0 bases, and 0 bases had no gene match. The germline V gene encodes CDR1 SGHRS and CDR2 YFSETQ. In DNA, the CDR3 is TGCGCCAGCAGCTTGGACAGGGGGTCTGGAAACACCATATATTTT. Its protein product is CASSLDRGSGNTIYF.

This clone has a single count. The chain carries TRBV28 and TRBJ2-1; 12 nucleotides agree with TRBD2. Germline CDR1 and CDR2: MDHEN and SYDVKM. With V trimmed by 6 bases and J by 2 bases, 2 bases remained unmatched. CDR3 length: 15 residues. The CDR3 reads CASRSSGGAYNEQFF. The CDR3 DNA follows: TGTGCCAGCAGATCTAGCGGGGGGGCCTACAATGAGCAGTTCTTC.

V gene TRBV6-6 combines with J gene TRBJ1-1, with a weak D call TRBD1 (5 bases). This CDR3 has 13 residues. The germline V gene encodes CDR1 MNHNY and CDR2 SVGAGI (reference sequence). Trimming shortened V by 2 bases and J by 7 bases, and 11 bases separated the two germline ends. This CDR3 reads CASSYPPQGEAFF. CDR3 coding DNA: TGTGCCAGCAGTTACCCCCCGCAGGGTGAAGCTTTCTTT.